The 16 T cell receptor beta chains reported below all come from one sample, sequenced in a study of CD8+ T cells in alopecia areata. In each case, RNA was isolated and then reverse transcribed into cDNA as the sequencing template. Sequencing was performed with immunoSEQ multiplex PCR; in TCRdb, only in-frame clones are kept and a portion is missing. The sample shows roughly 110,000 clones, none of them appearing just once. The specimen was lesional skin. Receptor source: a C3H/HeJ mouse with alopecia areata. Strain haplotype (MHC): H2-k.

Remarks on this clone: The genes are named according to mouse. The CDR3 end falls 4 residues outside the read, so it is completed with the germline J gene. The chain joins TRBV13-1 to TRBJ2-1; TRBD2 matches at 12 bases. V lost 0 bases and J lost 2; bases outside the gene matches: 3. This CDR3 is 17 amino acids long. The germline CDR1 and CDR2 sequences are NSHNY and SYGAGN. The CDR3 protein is CASSDAGTGGHYAEQFF. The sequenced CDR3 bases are TGTGCCAGCAGTGATGCAGGGACTGGGGGGCACTATGCT.

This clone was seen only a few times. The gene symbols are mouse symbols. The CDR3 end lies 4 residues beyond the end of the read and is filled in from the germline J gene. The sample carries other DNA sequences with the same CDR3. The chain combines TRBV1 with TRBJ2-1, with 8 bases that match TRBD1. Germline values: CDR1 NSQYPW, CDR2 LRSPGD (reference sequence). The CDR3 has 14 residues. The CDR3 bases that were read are TGCACCTGCAGTGCAGGGCAGGGGGCGGCT. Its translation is CTCSAGQGAA. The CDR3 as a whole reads CTCSAGQGAAEQFF.

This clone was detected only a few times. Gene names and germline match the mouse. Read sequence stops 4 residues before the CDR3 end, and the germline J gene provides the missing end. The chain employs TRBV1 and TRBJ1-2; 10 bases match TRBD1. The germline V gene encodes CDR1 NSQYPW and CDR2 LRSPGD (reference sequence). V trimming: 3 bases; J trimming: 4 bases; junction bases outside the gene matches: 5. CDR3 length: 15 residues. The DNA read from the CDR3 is TGCACCTGCAGTGCGGACAGGGGGTTAGCCTCC. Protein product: CTCSADRGLAS. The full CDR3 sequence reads CTCSADRGLASDYTF.

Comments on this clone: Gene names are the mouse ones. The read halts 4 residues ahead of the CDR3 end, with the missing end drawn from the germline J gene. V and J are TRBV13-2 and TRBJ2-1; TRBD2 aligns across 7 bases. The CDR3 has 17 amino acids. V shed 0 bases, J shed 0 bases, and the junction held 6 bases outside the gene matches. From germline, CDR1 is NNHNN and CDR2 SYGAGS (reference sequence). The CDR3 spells CASGDALGDYNYAEQFF. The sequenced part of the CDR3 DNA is TGTGCCAGCGGTGATGCTCTGGGGGACTATAACTATGCT.

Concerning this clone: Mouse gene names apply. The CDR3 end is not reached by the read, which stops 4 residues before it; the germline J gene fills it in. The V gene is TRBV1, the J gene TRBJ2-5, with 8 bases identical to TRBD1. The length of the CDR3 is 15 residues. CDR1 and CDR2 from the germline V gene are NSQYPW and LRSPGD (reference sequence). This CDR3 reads CTCSVTGGGGDTQYF. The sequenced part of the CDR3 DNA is TGCACCTGCAGTGTTACAGGGGGAGGGGGAGAC.

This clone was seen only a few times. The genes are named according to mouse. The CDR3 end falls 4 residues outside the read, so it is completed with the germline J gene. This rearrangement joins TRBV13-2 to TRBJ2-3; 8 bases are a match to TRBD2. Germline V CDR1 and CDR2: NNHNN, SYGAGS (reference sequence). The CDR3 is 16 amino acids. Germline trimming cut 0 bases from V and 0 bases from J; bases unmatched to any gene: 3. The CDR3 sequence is CASGDVWGESAETLYF. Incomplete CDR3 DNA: TGTGCCAGCGGTGATGTCTGGGGGGAGAGTGCAGAA.

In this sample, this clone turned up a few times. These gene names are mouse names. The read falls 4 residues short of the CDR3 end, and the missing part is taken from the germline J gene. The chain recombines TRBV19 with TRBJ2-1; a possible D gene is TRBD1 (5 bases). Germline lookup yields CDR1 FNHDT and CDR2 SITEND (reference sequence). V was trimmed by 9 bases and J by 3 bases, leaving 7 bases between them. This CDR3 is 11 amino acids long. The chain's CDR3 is CATTGYAEQFF. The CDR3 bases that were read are TGTGCCACAACAGGCTATGCT.

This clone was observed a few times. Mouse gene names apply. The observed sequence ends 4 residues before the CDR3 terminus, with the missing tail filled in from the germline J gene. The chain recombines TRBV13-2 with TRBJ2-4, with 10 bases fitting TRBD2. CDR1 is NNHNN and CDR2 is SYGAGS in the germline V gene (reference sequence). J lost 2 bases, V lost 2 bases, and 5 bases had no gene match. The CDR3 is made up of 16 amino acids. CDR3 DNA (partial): TGTGCCAGCGGTGACTGGGGGGGCGCGGATCAAAAC. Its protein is CASGDWGGADQN. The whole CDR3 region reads CASGDWGGADQNTLYF.

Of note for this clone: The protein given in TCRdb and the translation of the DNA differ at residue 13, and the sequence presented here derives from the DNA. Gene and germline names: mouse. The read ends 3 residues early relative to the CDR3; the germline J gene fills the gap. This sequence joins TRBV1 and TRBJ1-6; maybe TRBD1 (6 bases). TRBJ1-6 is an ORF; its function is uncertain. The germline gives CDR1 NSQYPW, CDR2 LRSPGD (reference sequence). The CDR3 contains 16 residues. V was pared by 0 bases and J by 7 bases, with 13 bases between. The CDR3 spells CTCSAEIGGRNSPLYF. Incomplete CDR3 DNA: TGCACCTGCAGTGCAGAGATCGGGGGGCGGAATTCGCCC.

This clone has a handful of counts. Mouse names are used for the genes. The CDR3 DNA, read in part, is TGTGCCAGCAGGCCGGGACACCATGCT. Residues: CASRPGHHA. The full CDR3 sequence reads CASRPGHHAEQFF. The chain carries TRBV13-3 and TRBJ2-1, with D possibly being TRBD1 (6 bases). The CDR3 is cut off 4 residues early in the read; its end comes from the germline J gene. The CDR3 consists of 13 residues. V lost 5 bases, J lost 5 bases, and 11 bases lay in between. Germline V gives CDR1 NNHDY, CDR2 SYVADS.

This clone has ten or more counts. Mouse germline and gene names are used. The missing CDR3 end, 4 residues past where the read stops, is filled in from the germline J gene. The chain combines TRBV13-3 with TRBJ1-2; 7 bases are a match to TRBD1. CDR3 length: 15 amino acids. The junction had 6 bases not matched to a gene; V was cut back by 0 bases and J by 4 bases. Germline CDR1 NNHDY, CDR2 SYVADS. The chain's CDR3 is CASSDARSGGSDYTF. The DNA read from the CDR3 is TGTGCCAGCAGTGATGCAAGGTCAGGGGGCTCC.

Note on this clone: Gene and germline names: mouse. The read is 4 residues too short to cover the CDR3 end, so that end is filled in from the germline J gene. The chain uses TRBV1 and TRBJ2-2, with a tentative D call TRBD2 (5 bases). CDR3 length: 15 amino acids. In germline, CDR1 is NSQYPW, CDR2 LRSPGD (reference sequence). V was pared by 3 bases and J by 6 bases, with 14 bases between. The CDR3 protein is CTCSAGLGLAGQLYF. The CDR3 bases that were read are TGCACCTGCAGTGCTGGTCTGGGTTTGGCCGGG.

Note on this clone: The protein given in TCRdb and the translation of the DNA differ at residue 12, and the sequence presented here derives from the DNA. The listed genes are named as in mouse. The CDR3 bases that were read are TGTGCCTGGAGTCAGGGGGATTCCTATAATTCGCCC. Its protein product is CAWSQGDSYNSP. The CDR3 as a whole reads CAWSQGDSYNSPLYF. J is TRBJ1-6 and V is TRBV31, with a weak D call TRBD1 (6 bases). The CDR3 extends 3 residues past the end of the read, so its final part is completed from the germline J gene. TRBJ1-6 is an ORF, and what it does is uncertain. Trimming removed 1 base at V and 0 bases at J, with 7 bases between. CDR1 GKSSPN and CDR2 SITVG come from the germline V gene. The CDR3 sequence is 15 residues long.

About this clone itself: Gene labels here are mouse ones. The CDR3 region is CASTWTGGAETLYF. The sequenced part of the CDR3 DNA is TGTGCCAGCACCTGGACTGGGGGTGCAGAA. The V gene is TRBV19, the J gene TRBJ2-3, with 9 bases aligning to TRBD2. The read terminates 4 residues ahead of where the CDR3 ends, so the germline J gene completes it. Germline V lookup: CDR1 FNHDT, CDR2 SITEND (reference sequence). The CDR3 has 14 residues. The ends lost 6 bases at V and 1 base at J; junction bases unmatched: 3.

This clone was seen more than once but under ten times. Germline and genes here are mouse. CDR3 DNA, as far as it was read: TGTGCCAGCAGGCCAGGGGCCCCAGGCTCC. It translates to CASRPGAPGS. The whole CDR3 sequence reads CASRPGAPGSDYTF. The chain links TRBV13-3 to TRBJ1-2, with D possibly matching TRBD1 (6 bases). The missing CDR3 end, 4 residues past where the read stops, is filled in from the germline J gene. The germline V gene encodes CDR1 NNHDY and CDR2 SYVADS. The CDR3 consists of 14 residues. Trimming cost V 5 bases and J 4 bases, with 15 bases left between them.

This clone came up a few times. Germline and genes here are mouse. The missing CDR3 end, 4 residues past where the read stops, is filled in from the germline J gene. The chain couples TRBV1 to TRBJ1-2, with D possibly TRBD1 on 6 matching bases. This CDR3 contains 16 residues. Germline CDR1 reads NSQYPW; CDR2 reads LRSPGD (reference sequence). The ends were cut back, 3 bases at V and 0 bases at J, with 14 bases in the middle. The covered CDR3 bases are TGCACCTGCAGTGCGGTCTCGGGACATGCAAACTCC. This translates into CTCSAVSGHANS. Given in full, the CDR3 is CTCSAVSGHANSDYTF.